Detailed here is one T cell receptor beta chain. Its cognate antigen is unknown. Assay used: immunoSEQ multiplex PCR; TCRdb lists only in-frame clones, some missing. Of approximately 94,000 clones in the sample, about 89% were seen once. The sample originates from a study of OX40 agonist ivuxolimab in advanced cancers. Study context: Dose-escalation subjects each had hepatocellular carcinoma, melanoma, renal cell or head and neck cancer. Study-wide findings and caveats: By week 6 at 0.1 to 3.0 mg/kg, blood CD4+ and CD8+ T cells had expanded clonally. Fewer expanded clones were found on average in CD4+ than in CD8+ T cells.

The CDR3 runs to 15 residues. Germline CDR1 and CDR2: SGHRS and YFSETQ. V shed 0 bases and J 8 bases; nucleotides not matched to a gene: 6. The V call is TRBV5-1, the J call TRBJ2-3; 10 bases line up with TRBD2. The specimen comprised CD4+ or CD8+ T cells sorted from blood, sampled in a trial of the OX40 agonist ivuxolimab. This clonotype originated in an adult with an advanced solid tumor such as melanoma, head and neck, liver or kidney cancer. CDR3 in amino acids: CASSLVKAGGVTQYF. The CDR3, as DNA: TGCGCCAGCAGCTTGGTAAAAGCGGGGGGGGTTACGCAGTATTTT.